A few counts support the clone carrying this T cell receptor (beta chain). This CDR3 spans 13 amino acids. CDR1 and CDR2 (germline): WNHNN, SYGVQD (reference sequence). Trimming removed 5 bases at V and 2 bases at J, with 6 bases between. The sample belongs to a study of blood T cell repertoires in COVID-19. Turning to the study itself: In each case, the material was cDNA or gDNA derived from T cells, B-cell-depleted T cells, or PBMCs.

Profiling relied on immunoSEQ multiplex PCR, and the TCRdb table lists in-frame clones only, not all of them. Of some 120,000 clones listed, about 92% are singletons. The sample comprised peripheral blood. This TCR was sampled from a man aged 55 to 70 with COVID-19, enrolled during active disease. The chain has TRBV10-1 and TRBJ1-4; D gene ambiguous. Here the CDR3 DNA reads TGCGCCAGCAGTAGAGATACTAATGAAAAACTGTTTTTT. Its translation is CASSRDTNEKLFF.